This T cell receptor beta chain emerged from a study of T cell responses to AZD1222 COVID-19 vaccine. Of note for this clone: Its antigen is unidentified.

General study points: Spike-wide coverage was observed for vaccine-associated CD4 TCRs, with dominant responses at 160-218 and 743-854. Baseline testing showed seropositivity in only a handful of AZD1222 recipients. Receipt of two AZD1222 doses was followed by a rise in Spike-specific TCR breadth and depth. In the spike-specific TCR repertoire, nearly half reportedly target unmutated variant regions.

CDR1 LNHDA and CDR2 SQIVND come from the germline V gene (reference sequence). With 11 bases clipped from V and 6 bases from J, the junction kept 12 bases outside the gene matches. This CDR3 is built from 14 residues. Assay used: immunoSEQ multiplex PCR; TCRdb lists only in-frame clones, some missing. The sample contains 55,000 to 85,000 clones, around 83% of which appear only once. The TCR comes from an adult in good health. The chain links TRBV19 to TRBJ1-5; 8 bases are shared with TRBD1. Specimen: peripheral blood, collected on day 0 of AZD1222 vaccination. CDR3 nucleotides: TGTGCCTCCAAGACAGGGGCGACGGGTCAGCCCCAGCATTTT. This encodes CASKTGATGQPQHF.